This T cell receptor (beta chain) was identified during a study of shared clonotypes between healthy human individuals. About the research overall: Donors had three CD4 naive, three CD4 memory, two CD8 naive and one CD8 memory plate apiece. Whole-study results and caveats: The naive CD4 repertoires of a handful of donors were compared, and around 5% of clonotypes were shared. An effect of sequencing depth on clonotype sharing among donors was expected.

Data came from immunoSEQ multiplex PCR; TCRdb stores just in-frame clones and leaves some out. The sample contains about 2.3 million clones, under 95% of which appear only once. On this clone itself: Its matching antigen is unknown.

The V end was cut by 0 bases, the J end by 11 bases, with 11 bases between. Germline V gene sequence: CDR1 MNHEY, CDR2 SVGAGI. CDR3 size: 14 residues. The specimen was naive CD4+ T cells from PBMCs. Specified subset: CD45RA+ positively selected. This sequence was found in a man younger than 35 in good health. Some clones in this sample may be carry-over from other donors' samples. The chain employs TRBV6-5 and TRBJ2-6; the D gene is possibly TRBD2 (5 bases). CDR3 amino acids: CASSYSDGVYVLTF. For the CDR3, the DNA is TGTGCCAGCAGTTACTCTGACGGGGTCTACGTCCTGACTTTC.